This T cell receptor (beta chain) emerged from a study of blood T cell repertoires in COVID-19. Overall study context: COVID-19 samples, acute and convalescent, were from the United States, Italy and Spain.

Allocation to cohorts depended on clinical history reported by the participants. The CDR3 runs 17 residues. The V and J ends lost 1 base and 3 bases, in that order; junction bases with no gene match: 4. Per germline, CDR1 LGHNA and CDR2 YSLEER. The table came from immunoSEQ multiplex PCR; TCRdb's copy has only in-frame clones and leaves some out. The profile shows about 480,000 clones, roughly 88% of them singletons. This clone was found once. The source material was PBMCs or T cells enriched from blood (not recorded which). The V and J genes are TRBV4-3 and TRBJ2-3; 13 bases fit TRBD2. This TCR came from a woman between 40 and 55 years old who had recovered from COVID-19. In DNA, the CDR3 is TGCGCCAGCAGCCAAGCCGGGACTAGCGGGATAACAGATACGCAGTATTTT. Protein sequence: CASSQAGTSGITDTQYF.